The 4 T cell receptor beta chains below all came from one sample that was sequenced in a study of long-term antiretroviral therapy in people with HIV. The libraries were made with immunoSEQ v3.0 at survey level. The table came from immunoSEQ multiplex PCR; TCRdb's copy has only in-frame clones and leaves some out. Here the sample spans over 35,000 clones, 65% to 90% being singletons. This specimen consisted of unsorted PBMCs, obtained just before starting antiretroviral therapy. Receptors were obtained from a woman between 18 and 29 years old with HIV.

This clone appeared once. J is TRBJ1-2 and V is TRBV10-2; TRBD1 matches at 7 bases. The CDR3 contains 15 residues. Germline CDR1 WSHSY, CDR2 SAAADI. Trimming took 11 bases from V and 3 from J; bases not matched to a gene: 15. CDR3 coding DNA: TGCGCCGTTCCAAACTCAGGGGGGATGGACTATGGCTACACCTTC. Translated, it gives CAVPNSGGMDYGYTF.

The chain has TRBV27 and TRBJ1-1; D call uncertain. The CDR3 runs 12 residues. V lost 3 bases and J 4 bases, leaving 6 bases between the germline ends. CDR1 is MNHEY, CDR2 SMNVEV, per germline (reference sequence). This CDR3 reads CASSFWGTEAFF. The CDR3 region has the DNA TGTGCCAGCAGTTTTTGGGGCACTGAAGCTTTCTTT.

V usage is TRBV7-2 and J usage is TRBJ2-3; TRBD2 matches at 11 bases. Germline-derived CDR1 and CDR2 are SGHTA and FQGNSA. The CDR3 extends over 16 amino acids. V lost 1 base, J lost 5 bases, and 5 bases stayed unmatched. CDR3: CASSLVAGGLGDTQYF. The DNA of the CDR3 is TGTGCCAGCAGCTTAGTAGCGGGAGGGTTGGGAGATACGCAGTATTTT.

The chain carries TRBV2 and TRBJ2-4; 7 positions agree with TRBD1. Losses at the gene ends were 2 bases for V and 3 bases for J; bases not matched to a gene: 4. The CDR3 contains 15 residues. The germline gives CDR1 SNHLY, CDR2 FYNNEI. CDR3 in amino acids: CASSEKGAGKNIQYF. The CDR3 nucleotides are TGTGCCAGCAGTGAAAAGGGGGCGGGCAAAAACATTCAGTACTTC.